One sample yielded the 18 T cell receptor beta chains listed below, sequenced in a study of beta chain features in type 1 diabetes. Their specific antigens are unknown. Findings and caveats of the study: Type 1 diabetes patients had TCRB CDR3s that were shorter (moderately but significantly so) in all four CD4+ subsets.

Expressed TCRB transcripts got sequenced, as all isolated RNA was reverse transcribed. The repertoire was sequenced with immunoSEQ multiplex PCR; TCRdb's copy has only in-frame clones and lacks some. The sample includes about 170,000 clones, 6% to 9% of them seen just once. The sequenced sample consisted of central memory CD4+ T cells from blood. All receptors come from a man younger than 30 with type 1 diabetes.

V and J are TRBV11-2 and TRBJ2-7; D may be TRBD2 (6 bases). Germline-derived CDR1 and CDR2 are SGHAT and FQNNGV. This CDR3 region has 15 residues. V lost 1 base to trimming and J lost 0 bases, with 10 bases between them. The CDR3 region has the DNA TGTGCCAGCAGCTTAGCGAGCGGGTACTCCTACGAGCAGTACTTC. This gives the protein CASSLASGYSYEQYF.

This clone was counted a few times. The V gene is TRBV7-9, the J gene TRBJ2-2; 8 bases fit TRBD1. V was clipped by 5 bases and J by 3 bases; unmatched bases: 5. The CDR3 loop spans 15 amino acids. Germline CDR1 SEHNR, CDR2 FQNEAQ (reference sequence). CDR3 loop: CASSVPGQDTGELFF. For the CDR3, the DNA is TGTGCCAGCAGCGTGCCGGGACAGGACACCGGGGAGCTGTTTTTT.

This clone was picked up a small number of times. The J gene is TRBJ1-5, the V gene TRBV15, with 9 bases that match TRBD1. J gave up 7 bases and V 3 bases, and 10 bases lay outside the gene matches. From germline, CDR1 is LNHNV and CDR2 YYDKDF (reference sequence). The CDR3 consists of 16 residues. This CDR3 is CATSSGGGQGFQPQHF. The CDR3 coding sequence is TGTGCCACCAGCAGTGGGGGTGGACAGGGGTTCCAGCCCCAGCATTTT. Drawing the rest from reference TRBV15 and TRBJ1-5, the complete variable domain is DAMVIQNPRYQVTQFGKPVTLSCSQTLNHNVMYWYQQKSSQAPKLLFHYYDKDFNNEADTPDNFQSRRPNTSFCFLDIRSPGLGDTAMYLCATSSGGGQGFQPQHFGDGTRLSIL.

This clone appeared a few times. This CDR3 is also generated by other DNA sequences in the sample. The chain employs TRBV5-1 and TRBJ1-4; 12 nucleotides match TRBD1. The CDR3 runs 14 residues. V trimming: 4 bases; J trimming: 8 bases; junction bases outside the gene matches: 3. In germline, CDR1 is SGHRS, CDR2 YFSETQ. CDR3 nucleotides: TGCGCCAGCAGCCCGGGACAGGGGGCCGAAAAACTGTTTTTT. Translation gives CASSPGQGAEKLFF.

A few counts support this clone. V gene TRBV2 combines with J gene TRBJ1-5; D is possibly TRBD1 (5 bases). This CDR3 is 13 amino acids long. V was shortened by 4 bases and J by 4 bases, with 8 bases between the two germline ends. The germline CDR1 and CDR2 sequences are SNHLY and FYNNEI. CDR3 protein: CASSAGNNQPQHF. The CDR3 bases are TGTGCCAGCAGTGCAGGGAATAATCAGCCCCAGCATTTT.

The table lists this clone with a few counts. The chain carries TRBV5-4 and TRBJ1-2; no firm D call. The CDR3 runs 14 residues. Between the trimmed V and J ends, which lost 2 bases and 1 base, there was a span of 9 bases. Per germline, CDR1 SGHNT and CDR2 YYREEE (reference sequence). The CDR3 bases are TGTGCCAGCAGCTTTGAGGGTAGTAACTATGGCTACACCTTC. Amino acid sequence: CASSFEGSNYGYTF.

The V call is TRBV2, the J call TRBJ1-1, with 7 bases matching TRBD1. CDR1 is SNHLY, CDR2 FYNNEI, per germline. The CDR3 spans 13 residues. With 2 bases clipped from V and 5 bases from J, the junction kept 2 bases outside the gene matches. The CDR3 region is CASSEYRGTEAFF. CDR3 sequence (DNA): TGTGCCAGCAGTGAATACAGGGGAACTGAAGCTTTCTTT.

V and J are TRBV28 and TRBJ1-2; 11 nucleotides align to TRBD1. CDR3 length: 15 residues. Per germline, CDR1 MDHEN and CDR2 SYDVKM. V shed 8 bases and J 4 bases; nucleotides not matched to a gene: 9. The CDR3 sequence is CASHGQGAPPYGYTF. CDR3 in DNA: TGTGCCAGCCACGGACAGGGGGCGCCCCCCTATGGCTACACCTTC.

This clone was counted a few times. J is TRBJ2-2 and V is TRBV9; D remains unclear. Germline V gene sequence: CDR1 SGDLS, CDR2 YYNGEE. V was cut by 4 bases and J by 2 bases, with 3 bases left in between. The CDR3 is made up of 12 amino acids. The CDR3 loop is CASSLNTGELFF. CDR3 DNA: TGTGCCAGCAGCTTAAACACCGGGGAGCTGTTTTTT.

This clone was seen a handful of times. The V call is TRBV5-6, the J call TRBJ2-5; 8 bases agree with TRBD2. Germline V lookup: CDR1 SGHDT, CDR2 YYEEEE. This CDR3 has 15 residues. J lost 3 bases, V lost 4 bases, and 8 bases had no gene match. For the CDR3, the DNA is TGTGCCAGCAGCCTCCTCGTAGCGGGGAAAGAGACCCAGTACTTC. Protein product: CASSLLVAGKETQYF.

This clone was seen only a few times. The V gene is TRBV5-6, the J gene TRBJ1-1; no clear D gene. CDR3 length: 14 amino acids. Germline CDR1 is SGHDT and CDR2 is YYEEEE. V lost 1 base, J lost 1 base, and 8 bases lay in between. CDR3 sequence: CASSLMSQNTEAFF. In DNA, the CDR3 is TGTGCCAGCAGCTTGATGTCCCAGAACACTGAAGCTTTCTTT.

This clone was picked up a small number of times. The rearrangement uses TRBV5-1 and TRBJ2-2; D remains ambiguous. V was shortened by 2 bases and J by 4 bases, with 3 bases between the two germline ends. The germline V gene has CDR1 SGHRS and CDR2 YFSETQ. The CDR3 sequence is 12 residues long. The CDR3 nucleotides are TGCGCCAGCAGCTTCGGCACCGGGGAGCTGTTTTTT. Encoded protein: CASSFGTGELFF.

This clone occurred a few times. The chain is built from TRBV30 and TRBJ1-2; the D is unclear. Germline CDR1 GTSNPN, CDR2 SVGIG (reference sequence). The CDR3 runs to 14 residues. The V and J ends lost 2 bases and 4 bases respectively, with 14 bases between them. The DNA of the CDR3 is TGTGCCTGGAGTTCCACCCACTTGATCTATGGCTACACCTTC. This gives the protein CAWSSTHLIYGYTF.

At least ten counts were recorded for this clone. CDR3 amino acids: CSVPAGENIQYF. The CDR3 DNA reads TGCAGCGTGCCGGCAGGGGAGAACATTCAGTACTTC. The chain is built from TRBV29-1 and TRBJ2-4, with D possibly matching TRBD1 (6 bases). This CDR3 has 12 amino acids. CDR1 and CDR2 from the germline V gene are SQVTM and ANQGSEA. With 6 bases removed from V and 7 bases from J, the gap between germline ends came to 13 bases.

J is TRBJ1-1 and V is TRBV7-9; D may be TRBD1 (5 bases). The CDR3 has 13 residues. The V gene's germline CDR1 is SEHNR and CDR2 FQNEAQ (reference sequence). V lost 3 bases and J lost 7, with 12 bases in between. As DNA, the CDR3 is TGTGCCAGCAGCTTGGAGGCGGGGGGTGAAGCTTTCTTT. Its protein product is CASSLEAGGEAFF.

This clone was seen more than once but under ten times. CDR3 in amino acids: CATSRGGSDNEQFF. The DNA of the CDR3 is TGTGCCACCTCAAGGGGCGGGAGTGACAATGAGCAGTTCTTC. The chain has TRBV6-4 and TRBJ2-1; 7 nucleotides agree with TRBD2. This CDR3 contains 14 residues. In germline, CDR1 is MRHNA, CDR2 SNTAGT. After removal of 10 bases from V and 5 bases from J, the junction contained 11 bases not matched to a gene.

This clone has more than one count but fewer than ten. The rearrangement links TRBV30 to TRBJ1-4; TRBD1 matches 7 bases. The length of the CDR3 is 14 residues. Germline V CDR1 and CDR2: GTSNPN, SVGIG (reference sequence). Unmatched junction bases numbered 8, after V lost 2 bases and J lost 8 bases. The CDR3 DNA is TGTGCCTGGAGTCCAGAGGGGGCCTGGGAAAAACTGTTTTTT. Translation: CAWSPEGAWEKLFF.

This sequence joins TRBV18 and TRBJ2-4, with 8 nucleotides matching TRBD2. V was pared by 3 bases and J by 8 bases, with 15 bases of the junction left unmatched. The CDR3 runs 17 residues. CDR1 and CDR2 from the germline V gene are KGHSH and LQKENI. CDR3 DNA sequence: TGTGCCAGCTCACCTCGACTGGTTAGCGGGACCGGGGACATTCAGTACTTC. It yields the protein CASSPRLVSGTGDIQYF.